This entry lists 24 T cell receptor beta chains sequenced from one sample in a study of blood T cell repertoires in COVID-19. Here immunoSEQ multiplex PCR was the method, and the copy in TCRdb shows in-frame clones only, minus some. Found here are fewer than 35,000 clones, around 90% of them singletons; the top ten hold roughly 14%. The specimen was peripheral blood. Receptors were obtained from a human donor in a cohort sampled during active COVID-19. The donor label of this sample is uncertain.

The rearrangement joins TRBV5-1 to TRBJ2-5; 10 bases agree with TRBD2. Germline CDR1 SGHRS, CDR2 YFSETQ. This CDR3 is 16 amino acids long. The junction had 6 bases not matched to a gene; V was cut back by 0 bases and J by 4 bases. The CDR3 reads CASSLEPAGGPETQYF. DNA for the CDR3: TGCGCCAGCAGCTTGGAACCAGCGGGGGGGCCAGAGACCCAGTACTTC.

The rearrangement links TRBV7-9 to TRBJ2-1; D gene ambiguous. V shed 4 bases and J shed 8 bases, with 9 bases lying between them. This CDR3 spans 12 amino acids. Germline V lookup: CDR1 SEHNR, CDR2 FQNEAQ (reference sequence). The CDR3 region is CASSSRVYEQFF. In DNA form, the CDR3 reads TGTGCCAGCAGCTCTCGGGTTTATGAGCAGTTCTTC.

This chain joins TRBV18 and TRBJ2-7; no clear D gene. The CDR3 runs to 12 residues. V lost 0 bases to trimming and J lost 6 bases, with 6 bases between them. Germline loops: CDR1 KGHSH, CDR2 LQKENI. The CDR3 DNA is TGTGCCAGCTCACCACCGGTCGGCGAGCAGTACTTC. This translates into CASSPPVGEQYF. Variable domain in full (rest from reference TRBV18 and TRBJ2-7): NAGVMQNPRHLVRRRGQEARLRCSPMKGHSHVYWYRQLPEEGLKFMVYLQKENIIDESGMPKERFSAEFPKEGPSILRIQQVVRGDSAAYFCASSPPVGEQYFGPGTRLTVT.

The chain combines TRBV6-6 with TRBJ2-2, with 8 nucleotides matching TRBD1. With 6 bases clipped from V and 10 bases from J, the junction kept 13 bases outside the gene matches. Germline V gene lookup returns CDR1 MNHNY and CDR2 SVGAGI (reference sequence). The CDR3 consists of 15 residues. The CDR3 sequence: CASRGGQVRAAELFF. The DNA for the CDR3 is TGTGCCAGCAGGGGGGGACAGGTGCGCGCCGCGGAGCTGTTTTTT.

This chain connects TRBV5-1 to TRBJ1-4; D perhaps matches TRBD1 (5 bases). CDR1 and CDR2 (germline): SGHRS, YFSETQ. The length of the CDR3 is 16 residues. Trimming cost V 0 bases and J 0 bases, with 9 bases left between them. The chain's CDR3 is CASSLASGTTNEKLFF. CDR3 DNA sequence: TGCGCCAGCAGCTTGGCCTCAGGGACAACTAATGAAAAACTGTTTTTT.

The chain uses TRBV30 and TRBJ1-6; D is unresolved. CDR3 size: 14 residues. Looked up from germline, CDR1 is GTSNPN and CDR2 is SVGIG (reference sequence). The germline V and J ends were trimmed by 0 bases and 8 bases, with 11 bases remaining between them. CDR3 coding DNA: TGTGCCTGGAGTGTTTCACATCTCGATTCACCCCTCCACTTT. Amino acid sequence: CAWSVSHLDSPLHF.

The chain's CDR3 is CASSSREQYF. CDR3 bases: TGTGCCAGCAGCTCTAGGGAGCAGTACTTC. The chain employs TRBV28 and TRBJ2-7; D is undetermined. Deletions cut 6 bases from V and 7 bases from J, with 7 bases between. Germline loops: CDR1 MDHEN, CDR2 SYDVKM. This CDR3 contains 10 residues. Filled out from reference TRBV28 and TRBJ2-7, the complete variable domain reads DVKVTQSSRYLVKRTGEKVFLECVQDMDHENMFWYRQDPGLGLRLIYFSYDVKMKEKGDIPEGYSVSREKKERFSLILESASTNQTSMYLCASSSREQYFGPGTRLTVT.

The rearrangement uses TRBV5-6 and TRBJ1-1, with unresolved D. CDR1 is SGHDT, CDR2 YYEEEE, per germline. The CDR3 totals 18 residues. Trimming removed 2 bases from V and 11 bases from J, with 31 bases in between. Here the CDR3 DNA reads TGTGCCAGCAGCTTTGGAGCCCCCGGTAAGGCCGGCCACTGGTTGGCTTTCTTT. Its translation is CASSFGAPGKAGHWLAFF.

The chain couples TRBV15 to TRBJ2-7; TRBD1 aligns across 9 bases. The germline gives CDR1 LNHNV, CDR2 YYDKDF (reference sequence). V was clipped by 1 base and J by 3 bases; unmatched bases: 4. This CDR3 contains 15 residues. The CDR3 DNA sequence: TGTGCCACCAGCAGAGCCGGGACAGGGAGCTACGAGCAGTACTTC. Protein sequence: CATSRAGTGSYEQYF.

The rearrangement links TRBV7-8 to TRBJ2-5; 10 bases fit TRBD1. There are 15 residues in the CDR3. Germline V gives CDR1 SGHVS, CDR2 FQNEAQ. V shed 1 base and J 7 bases; nucleotides not matched to a gene: 6. The chain's CDR3 is CASSLDGTGDGTQYF. DNA of the CDR3: TGTGCCAGCAGCTTAGACGGGACAGGGGATGGGACCCAGTACTTC.

This chain's CDR3 is CASSHGDRGRDYGYTF. The CDR3 nucleotides read TGTGCCAGCAGCCATGGGGACAGGGGTAGGGACTATGGCTACACCTTC. The chain recombines TRBV5-5 with TRBJ1-2; 10 nucleotides align to TRBD1. V dropped 4 bases and J dropped 3; count of bases not matched to a gene: 9. CDR1 and CDR2 from the germline V gene are SGHKS and YYEKEE (reference sequence). The CDR3 length is 16 residues.

This clone was counted only a few times. The rearrangement links TRBV4-2 to TRBJ2-1, with D possibly being TRBD2 (6 bases). The germline V and J ends were trimmed by 1 base and 5 bases, with 12 bases remaining between them. Per the germline V gene, CDR1 is LGHNA and CDR2 is YNFKEQ. There are 15 residues in the CDR3. DNA for the CDR3: TGTGCCAGCAGCCAAGCTAACGGGGGTGACAATGAGCAGTTCTTC. It codes for CASSQANGGDNEQFF.

The chain uses TRBV4-3 and TRBJ2-1; 13 bases line up with TRBD2. The CDR3 length is 16 residues. The germline V gene has CDR1 LGHNA and CDR2 YSLEER. V lost 4 bases and J lost 6; bases outside the gene matches: 6. Written as DNA, the CDR3 is TGCGCCAGCAGCCGAACTAGCGGGGGGGTTCTCAATGAGCAGTTCTTC. Its translation: CASSRTSGGVLNEQFF.

V is TRBV6-6 and J is TRBJ2-7; D is ambiguous. The germline gives CDR1 MNHNY, CDR2 SVGAGI (reference sequence). The CDR3 runs 15 residues. V lost 1 base to trimming and J lost 5 bases, with 15 bases between them. CDR3 in DNA: TGTGCCAGCAGTTACTTCGTAGGCAGCAGGAACGAGCAGTACTTC. It yields the protein CASSYFVGSRNEQYF.

The J gene is TRBJ1-2, the V gene TRBV27; D is perhaps TRBD1 (6 bases). Germline values: CDR1 MNHEY, CDR2 SMNVEV (reference sequence). Trimming took 6 bases from V and 2 from J, leaving 13 bases between them. This CDR3 region has 14 residues. The CDR3 here is CASRGGGSNYGYTF. CDR3 coding DNA: TGTGCCAGCAGGGGAGGGGGGTCCAACTATGGCTACACCTTC.

The chain links TRBV29-1 to TRBJ1-2; no firm D call. Trimming shortened V by 5 bases and J by 8 bases, and 18 bases separated the two germline ends. The CDR3 consists of 13 residues. The germline CDR1 and CDR2 sequences are SQVTM and ANQGSEA. The CDR3 DNA sequence: TGCAGCGTTACCCTTCGGGGAGAAGGAGGCTACACCTTC. Its translation: CSVTLRGEGGYTF.

V usage is TRBV7-3 and J usage is TRBJ2-6; maybe TRBD1 (6 bases). CDR1 is SGHTA and CDR2 is FQGTGA in the germline V gene. The V gene lost 5 bases and the J gene lost 2 bases, with 7 bases spanning the gap. The CDR3 sequence is 14 residues long. CDR3 DNA sequence: TGTGCCAGCAGCCAGGGGACTGGGGCCAACGTCCTGACTTTC. Protein sequence: CASSQGTGANVLTF.

This chain uses TRBV2 with TRBJ2-7; D perhaps matches TRBD2 (7 bases). The ends were cut back, 6 bases at V and 1 base at J, with 16 bases in the middle. Germline V CDR1 and CDR2: SNHLY, FYNNEI. The CDR3 length is 15 residues. CDR3 sequence: CASSALAGASYEQYF. In nucleotides, the CDR3 is TGTGCCAGCAGCGCACTGGCGGGGGCATCCTACGAGCAGTACTTC.

This clone was counted between two and nine times. This sequence joins TRBV6-5 and TRBJ1-3; D is ambiguous. The CDR3 loop spans 14 amino acids. The germline V gene has CDR1 MNHEY and CDR2 SVGAGI. The ends were cut back, 6 bases at V and 6 bases at J, with 15 bases in the middle. DNA for the CDR3: TGTGCCAGCAGCAGACGGACGGGAGAAAACACCATATATTTT. Translating gives CASSRRTGENTIYF.

The chain carries TRBV2 and TRBJ1-1, with 7 bases identical to TRBD1. The CDR3 is made up of 13 amino acids. The trim removed 6 bases at V and 5 bases at J, leaving 6 bases unmatched. Germline assignment: CDR1 SNHLY and CDR2 FYNNEI. CDR3 residues: CASRPGQRTEAFF. Here the CDR3 DNA reads TGTGCCAGCAGGCCGGGACAGCGGACTGAAGCTTTCTTT.

Here the CDR3 DNA reads TGTGCCAGCAGCTCCTCCAGGTCGTTAGATGAAAAACTGTTTTTT. Protein: CASSSSRSLDEKLFF. The genes are TRBV5-4 and TRBJ1-4; D gene ambiguous. This CDR3 is built from 15 residues. Germline CDR1 is SGHNT and CDR2 is YYREEE (reference sequence). V shed 3 bases and J shed 6 bases, with 15 bases lying between them.

The rearrangement links TRBV11-2 to TRBJ2-3; 14 bases match TRBD2. With V trimmed by 5 bases and J by 4 bases, 8 bases remained unmatched. The CDR3 extends over 17 amino acids. Germline V CDR1 and CDR2: SGHAT, FQNNGV. Written as DNA, the CDR3 is TGTGCCAGCAGCCCGCCCGGACTAGCGGGGGGCGCAGATACGCAGTATTTT. Amino acid sequence: CASSPPGLAGGADTQYF.

This clone was found once. This chain links TRBV5-5 with TRBJ2-7; tentatively, D is TRBD2 (5 bases). The germline V and J ends were trimmed by 0 bases and 1 base, with 8 bases remaining between them. This CDR3 has 14 amino acids. Germline V lookup: CDR1 SGHKS, CDR2 YYEKEE (reference sequence). The CDR3 DNA follows: TGTGCCAGCAGCTTGGAGGGAGCTTCCTACGAGCAGTACTTC. Its protein product is CASSLEGASYEQYF. The full variable domain, its missing parts supplied by reference TRBV5-5 and TRBJ2-7, is DAGVTQSPTHLIKTRGQQVTLRCSPISGHKSVSWYQQVLGQGPQFIFQYYEKEERGRGNFPDRFSARQFPNYSSELNVNALLLGDSALYLCASSLEGASYEQYFGPGTRLTVT.

CDR3 residues: CASSLGLKETQYF. The CDR3 DNA is TGTGCCAGCAGCTTAGGTCTAAAGGAGACCCAGTACTTC. This chain uses TRBV7-9 with TRBJ2-5, with no clear D. This CDR3 is 13 amino acids long. Trimming left V 1 base short and J 5 bases short, with 8 bases between. Per the germline V gene, CDR1 is SEHNR and CDR2 is FQNEAQ (reference sequence).